This T cell receptor (beta chain) was identified during a study of shared clonotypes between healthy human individuals. Participating donors were healthy, HIV-negative adults free of recent acute infections or vaccinations. Study outcomes and limitations: Limitation of the genetic and exposure-history diversity represented came from the few donors.

In the case of this clone: The antigen remains undetermined.

Profiling relied on immunoSEQ multiplex PCR, and the TCRdb table lists in-frame clones only, not all of them. This table has fewer than 3 million clones, approximately 90% appearing once. CDR3 size: 14 residues. Germline CDR1 reads MDHEN; CDR2 reads SYDVKM. J lost 5 bases, V lost 5 bases, and 8 bases had no gene match. Sample: naive CD4+ T cells from PBMCs. Subset in this sample: CD45RA+ positively selected. The receptor was isolated from a man aged 18-30 years in good health. Some clones in this sample may be carry-over from other donors' samples. This chain uses TRBV28 with TRBJ2-5; 7 positions match TRBD1. DNA for the CDR3: TGTGCCAGCAGTCTAACCGGGACAGCCGAGACCCAGTACTTC. Its translation: CASSLTGTAETQYF.